These 20 T cell receptor beta chains originate from one sample sequenced in a study of cytomegalovirus exposure and HLA in healthy donors. PCR used 60 Vbeta primers and 13 Jbeta primers. The repertoire was sequenced with immunoSEQ multiplex PCR; TCRdb's copy has only in-frame clones and lacks some. The sample lists more than 85,000 clones, just over 75% seen once, with about an eighth in the top ten. The source material was PBMCs. The receptors shown here come from a man under 40 in good health and CMV-seropositive.

The chain has TRBV10-3 and TRBJ2-1; the D gene is possibly TRBD2 (5 bases). CDR1 and CDR2 (germline): ENHRY, SYGVKD. The length of the CDR3 is 13 residues. V was cut by 0 bases and J by 10 bases, with 10 bases left in between. The DNA for the CDR3 is TGTGCCATCAGTGAGTCGAGCGGACGCGAGCAGTTCTTC. Amino acids: CAISESSGREQFF.

This clone was seen a handful of times. The chain employs TRBV9 and TRBJ2-1; no clear D. V was trimmed by 1 base and J by 4 bases, leaving 12 bases between them. This CDR3 contains 15 residues. The germline V gene encodes CDR1 SGDLS and CDR2 YYNGEE. The CDR3: CASSVQSWPYNEQFF. In DNA, the CDR3 is TGTGCCAGCAGCGTACAATCCTGGCCGTACAATGAGCAGTTCTTC.

The CDR3 here is CASSSGGWEQYF. The CDR3 coding sequence is TGTGCCAGCAGCAGTGGGGGGTGGGAGCAGTACTTC. V usage is TRBV7-9 and J usage is TRBJ2-5, with a tentative D call TRBD2 (6 bases). Germline V gene data show CDR1 as SEHNR and CDR2 as FQNEAQ (reference sequence). Trimming took 5 bases from V and 11 from J, leaving 15 bases between them. This CDR3 has 12 residues.

V is TRBV9 and J is TRBJ1-3; TRBD1 might be the D (5 bases). The CDR3 is 15 amino acids. Between the trimmed V and J ends, which lost 6 bases and 2 bases, there was a span of 15 bases. Germline CDR1 is SGDLS and CDR2 is YYNGEE. CDR3 sequence: CASTQGREAGNTIYF. DNA for the CDR3: TGTGCCAGCACCCAGGGTCGTGAGGCTGGAAACACCATATATTTT.

This sequence joins TRBV7-2 and TRBJ2-1; 15 bases line up with TRBD2. The CDR3 contains 19 residues. The trim removed 5 bases at V and 1 base at J, leaving 9 bases unmatched. Germline loops: CDR1 SGHTA, CDR2 FQGNSA. CDR3 loop: CASSPRGLAGGLSYNEQFF. The CDR3 DNA reads as TGTGCCAGCAGCCCGAGGGGACTAGCGGGGGGCCTGTCCTACAATGAGCAGTTCTTC. Supplemented by reference TRBV7-2 and TRBJ2-1, the full variable domain reads GAGVSQSPSNKVTEKGKDVELRCDPISGHTALYWYRQSLGQGLEFLIYFQGNSAPDKSGLPSDRFSAERTGGSVSTLTIQRTQQEDSAVYLCASSPRGLAGGLSYNEQFFGPGTRLTVL.

The chain links TRBV7-9 to TRBJ1-4; TRBD1 agrees at 7 bases. Germline CDR1 and CDR2: SEHNR and FQNEAQ (reference sequence). With V trimmed by 5 bases and J by 8 bases, 11 bases remained unmatched. This CDR3 region has 15 residues. CDR3 sequence reads: CASSHLEGAREKLFF. CDR3 sequence (DNA): TGTGCCAGCAGCCACCTAGAGGGGGCGAGGGAAAAACTGTTTTTT.

The chain employs TRBV30 and TRBJ2-7, with 10 bases matching TRBD1. Looked up from germline, CDR1 is GTSNPN and CDR2 is SVGIG (reference sequence). The CDR3 covers 14 residues. V gave up 4 bases and J gave up 3 bases; unmatched junction bases: 6. In DNA form, the CDR3 reads TGTGCCTGGACCAGGGGGACAGGGGACTACGAGCAGTACTTC. Translating it yields CAWTRGTGDYEQYF.

In its sample, this clone was seen a few times. The chain employs TRBV7-9 and TRBJ2-5, with TRBD1 matching 7 bases. The better agreement between TRBJ2-7 and the DNA end casts doubt on the J call. Germline V CDR1 and CDR2: SEHNR, FQNEAQ (reference sequence). The CDR3 extends over 16 amino acids. The CDR3 DNA reads TGTGCCAGCAGCTGGAACGATCAGGGGGTACCCTACGAGCAGTACTTC. This gives the protein CASSWNDQGVPYEQYF.

This sequence joins TRBV12-5 and TRBJ2-7, with D possibly TRBD1 on 5 matching bases. CDR3 length: 17 residues. The V end lost 0 bases, the J end lost 0 bases, and 15 bases lay between the germline ends. Germline CDR1 is LGHNT and CDR2 is FRNRAP. This CDR3 reads CASGLVPQGRGSYEQYF. As DNA, the CDR3 is TGTGCTAGTGGTTTGGTACCCCAGGGTAGGGGCTCCTACGAGCAGTACTTC.

This clone showed up just once. DNA of the CDR3: TGTGCCAGCACCCCGGACAGGGGACGGCGTGGCTACACCTTC. The encoded protein is CASTPDRGRRGYTF. V and J are TRBV2 and TRBJ1-2; TRBD1 agrees at 9 bases. V was clipped by 7 bases and J by 7 bases; unmatched bases: 10. The CDR3 sequence is 14 residues long. Germline V gives CDR1 SNHLY, CDR2 FYNNEI.

The V call is TRBV4-1, the J call TRBJ1-5, with no clear D. This CDR3 comprises 13 residues. Germline V gene sequence: CDR1 MGHRA, CDR2 YSYEKL. The V gene lost 1 base and the J gene lost 5 bases, with 6 bases spanning the gap. The CDR3 is CASSQALDQPQHF. The CDR3 region has the DNA TGCGCCAGCAGCCAAGCCCTAGATCAGCCCCAGCATTTT.

V usage is TRBV10-3 and J usage is TRBJ1-6; D gene unclear. The V end lost 6 bases, the J end lost 3 bases, and 6 bases lay between the germline ends. CDR3 length: 13 residues. Germline CDR1 and CDR2: ENHRY and SYGVKD. CDR3: CAISPDYNSPLHF. CDR3 nucleotide sequence: TGTGCCATCAGCCCAGACTATAATTCACCCCTCCACTTT.

The chain links TRBV11-2 to TRBJ2-3, with TRBD2 as a possible D gene (6 bases). The V and J ends lost 5 bases and 2 bases respectively, with 11 bases between them. The CDR3 is 14 residues long. Germline CDR1 and CDR2: SGHAT and FQNNGV. CDR3 DNA sequence: TGTGCCAGCAGCCCTAGCGACGACACAGATACGCAGTATTTT. The encoded protein is CASSPSDDTDTQYF.

The chain combines TRBV4-3 with TRBJ2-2; the D gene is possibly TRBD1 (5 bases). Trimming pared 0 bases from V and 3 bases from J, leaving 17 bases between. Germline CDR1 LGHNA, CDR2 YSLEER. This CDR3 spans 18 amino acids. CDR3 residues: CASSQDSLGRVDTGELFF. The CDR3 coding sequence is TGCGCCAGCAGCCAAGATTCTTTGGGCAGGGTAGACACCGGGGAGCTGTTTTTT.

The rearrangement uses TRBV19 and TRBJ2-7; perhaps TRBD2 as D (5 bases). There are 13 residues in the CDR3. CDR1 and CDR2 from the germline V gene are LNHDA and SQIVND (reference sequence). V shed 5 bases and J shed 0 bases, with 8 bases lying between them. The chain's CDR3 is CASSEGGSYEQYF. As DNA, the CDR3 is TGTGCCAGTAGTGAGGGCGGCTCCTACGAGCAGTACTTC.

This rearrangement joins TRBV2 to TRBJ1-1; no firm D call. The CDR3 is 12 residues long. V was pared by 8 bases and J by 3 bases, with 10 bases between. Germline loops: CDR1 SNHLY, CDR2 FYNNEI. The CDR3 bases are TGTGCCAGCCCAAAGGAGGACACTGAAGCTTTCTTT. Translated: CASPKEDTEAFF.

This CDR3 reads CASSLRQAYEQYF. Here the CDR3 DNA reads TGTGCCAGCAGCCTGAGACAGGCTTACGAGCAGTACTTC. The genes are TRBV6-5 and TRBJ2-7; weak D call: TRBD1 (6 bases). Per the germline V gene, CDR1 is MNHEY and CDR2 is SVGAGI. Trimming cost V 6 bases and J 4 bases, with 13 bases left between them. The CDR3 length is 13 residues.

The chain employs TRBV11-2 and TRBJ1-5; D ambiguous. V was cut by 0 bases and J by 6 bases, with 6 bases left in between. The CDR3 runs to 13 residues. CDR1 is SGHAT and CDR2 is FQNNGV in the germline V gene. The CDR3 spells CASSLEEGQPQHF. The CDR3 DNA sequence: TGTGCCAGCAGCTTAGAGGAGGGTCAGCCCCAGCATTTT. Using reference TRBV11-2 and TRBJ1-5 for the parts outside the CDR3, the full variable domain is EAGVAQSPRYKIIEKRQSVAFWCNPISGHATLYWYQQILGQGPKLLIQFQNNGVVDDSQLPKDRFSAERLKGVDSTLKIQPAKLEDSAVYLCASSLEEGQPQHFGDGTRLSIL.

The V call is TRBV7-9, the J call TRBJ2-7; TRBD1 aligns across 8 bases. This CDR3 spans 16 amino acids. The V segment lost 5 bases and the J segment 0 bases; nucleotides outside the gene matches: 9. Germline CDR1 and CDR2: SEHNR and FQNEAQ (reference sequence). DNA of the CDR3: TGTGCCAGCAGCGGCATGAGACAGGGGAGCTCCTACGAGCAGTACTTC. Its protein is CASSGMRQGSSYEQYF.

This chain connects TRBV2 to TRBJ2-5, with a tentative D call TRBD1 (6 bases). CDR3 size: 13 residues. CDR1 is SNHLY, CDR2 FYNNEI, per germline. Trimming shortened V by 7 bases and J by 5 bases, and 14 bases separated the two germline ends. CDR3 sequence: CASNAGTTETQYF. For the CDR3, the DNA is TGTGCCAGCAATGCCGGGACAACGGAGACCCAGTACTTC.